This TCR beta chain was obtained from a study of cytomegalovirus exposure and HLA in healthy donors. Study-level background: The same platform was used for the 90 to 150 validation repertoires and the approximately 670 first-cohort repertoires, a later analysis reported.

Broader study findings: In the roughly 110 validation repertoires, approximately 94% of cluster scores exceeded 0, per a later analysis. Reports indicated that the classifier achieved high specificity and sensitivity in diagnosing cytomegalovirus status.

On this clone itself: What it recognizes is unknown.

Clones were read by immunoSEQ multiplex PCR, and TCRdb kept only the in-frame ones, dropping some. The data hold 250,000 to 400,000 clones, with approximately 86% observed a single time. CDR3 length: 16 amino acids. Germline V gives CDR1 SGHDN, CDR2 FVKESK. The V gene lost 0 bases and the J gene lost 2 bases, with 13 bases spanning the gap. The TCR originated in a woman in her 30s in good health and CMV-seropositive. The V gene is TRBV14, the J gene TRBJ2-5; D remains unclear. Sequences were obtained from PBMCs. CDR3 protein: CASSQDFSWLQETQYF. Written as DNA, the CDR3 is TGTGCCAGCAGCCAAGACTTCTCTTGGCTTCAAGAGACCCAGTACTTC.